This TCR beta chain was observed in a study of cytomegalovirus exposure and HLA in healthy donors (dated by TCRdb to 2016 to 2017). For the wider study: An earlier analysis of some 600 of the donors reported about 300 Gb of sequence data and approximately 120 million unique TCR beta sequences obtained from approximately 180 million T cells. A later analysis re-examined previously published TCR beta repertoires from roughly 650 donors and added high-resolution HLA genotyping to investigate patterns of TCR occurrence. In the later analysis, no new phenotypic data were used to find candidate immune exposures; instead, reliance was placed on TCR beta sequences and their occurrence across donors. Among about 400 genotyped donors of the cohort, an average of about 220,000 unique TCR beta nucleotide sequences was sequenced per donor, of which about 19% were non-productive. Class I and class II HLA loci were covered by the typing at four-digit resolution. The study combined high-throughput TCR immunosequencing, statistical association of individual TCRs with disease status, and machine learning to predict cytomegalovirus infection status. An early release covering just under 650 HLA-typed donors comprised 300 to 350 gigabases of sequencing data and tens of millions of unique TCR sequences. Donor age, sex, ethnicity and CMV serostatus were collected together with the repertoire data. All discovery cohort repertoires had been generated on a single sequencing platform. Among the roughly 430 genotyped donors, under 90% belonged to the genetic ancestry cluster associated with self-reported Caucasian donors. Genome-wide SNP genotypes for about 65% of the roughly 670 donors were used in a later genetic analysis, which treated that subset as a discovery cohort. The study was designed to test whether signatures of past pathogen exposure could be identified by cataloging public T cell receptors. The study profiled the T cell repertoires of about 720 subjects by immunosequencing and related them to cytomegalovirus serostatus. In an earlier analysis of about 590 of the donors, high-throughput TCR beta sequencing was used to judge whether each TCR beta V gene segment behaved as functional or pseudogenic. Five DR-DQ haplotypes were treated as single units for association and clustering because of strong linkage in the cohort. Besides the first cohort of approximately 710 subjects, a separate validation cohort made up of 120 different subjects was used. Typing coverage differed by locus: A, B, C, DRB1 and DQB1 were typed in roughly 620-630 donors, DQA1 in around 500, DPA1 in nearly 610, and DPB1 in roughly 450. The paper's findings and limits, for the study overall: A few of the identified cytomegalovirus-associated TCR beta chains were confirmed in vitro to be specific for cytomegalovirus antigens. A later analysis found that most CMV-associated TCR beta chains appeared HLA-restricted, with HLA associations seemingly driven largely by CMV exposure. Sequencing depth was assumed to be roughly uniform across donors in the presence/absence analyses, though that assumption may not hold. According to a later analysis, TCR association rates differed among HLA loci, with DRB1 alleles showing the most associated TCRs and HLA-C alleles showing the fewest. The authors suggested that the approach could potentially be generalized to other disease states and immunological phenotypes. The 87-base-pair reads could not distinguish some IMGT-functional V segments, including TRBV6-2 and TRBV6-3, so those segments were excluded. In both the original and validation cohorts, the classifier was reported to diagnose cytomegalovirus status with high specificity and sensitivity. Across donors, most TCR sequences were observed very rarely, whereas some public TCRs were present in many individuals. In a later analysis, HLA-associated TCR beta chains showed more clonal expansion and lower generation probabilities than non-associated chains that were equally common. An association between a missense DCLRE1C variant and V-gene and J-gene trimming of TCR beta chains was found in a later genetic analysis and replicated in an independent cohort. When HLA alleles, especially DR and DQ, strongly co-occurred, TCR associations were difficult to assign to individual alleles. In a later analysis, several top co-occurrence clusters were reported to appear linked to parvovirus B19, influenza, CMV and Epstein-Barr virus. Because some donors lacked HLA typing at each locus, the association tests relied only on the typed subset. In this cohort, only TCR beta chains were sequenced, and detectable features were limited by the absence of alpha or paired-chain data. Specific HLA alleles were associated with about 17,000 TCR beta sequences at a false discovery rate of 0.05 in a later analysis. Immune exposure information for the cohort was limited to CMV serostatus. Broadly in line with IMGT annotations, most TCR beta V segments showed up in productive rearrangements about 87% or about 30% of the time in an earlier analysis of 587 of the donors. Compared with the roughly 720-donor mean, donors in an Asian-associated ancestry cluster had fewer N-insertions in productive TCRs, according to a later genetic analysis. A further reported finding was that TCR beta sequences accurately predicted the HLA-A and HLA-B alleles for most subjects in the first cohort. Correlated functional status among segregating V segments might reflect linkage disequilibrium, but an unknown experimental factor could not be ruled out. A cluster of highly shared sequence variants was judged likely to represent a technical artifact of the sequencing pipeline. The study gave a list of under 200 TCR beta chains associated with cytomegalovirus. Over 15 rarely observed V segments, including chromosome 9 orphons, were excluded from the earlier analysis of just under 600 of the donors because counts were too low.

The cohort consisted of fewer than 700 healthy bone marrow donors. At the time of sampling, all cohort members were nominally healthy, though unrecorded immune exposures were likely present. The donor was CMV seropositive and belonged to the group of more than 250 seropositive cohort members. Every donor gave a peripheral blood sample, and the peripheral blood mononuclear cells from that sample were used for TCR beta sequencing. The Qiagen DNeasy Blood Extraction Kit was used to extract genomic DNA from the blood cell samples. About this clone: What antigen it recognizes has not been identified. No per-base quality is available; no much larger clone lies one base away.

Library method: the immunoSEQ multiplex PCR assay. A mixture of 60 forward primers for TCR Vbeta segments and 13 reverse primers for TCR Jbeta segments was used in the multiplex PCR. The CDR3 region of rearranged TCR beta genes was amplified from genomic DNA with a multiplex PCR assay. Amplified TCR beta libraries were sequenced as 87-base-pair reads on the Illumina HiSeq System. The authors' analysis ran thus. A later analysis counted approximately 74 million unique TCR beta chains across the 550 to 800 repertoires, and around 9.9 million of these chains were shared by at least two donors. Raw reads were error-corrected and collapsed into unique sequences with a nearest-neighbor algorithm that merged closely related sequences to remove PCR and sequencing errors. Alignment of CDR3 sequences to IMGT reference sequences was used to assign V, D and J gene segments. For a sequence to be retained, a match of at least six nucleotides to both a V gene segment and a J gene segment was required. A rearrangement was called productive if the CDR3 had no stop codons and remained in frame with V and J, and every other rearrangement was called non-productive. Following IMGT convention, CDR3 was defined as the stretch from the second conserved V-encoded cysteine up to the conserved J-encoded phenylalanine. The earlier analysis of fewer than 700 of the donors excluded sequences that lacked an unambiguous match to a single V gene segment. In an earlier analysis of 587 of the donors, V segments were called functional above 56.7% productive rearrangements and were called segregating when the between-donor standard deviation exceeded 5%. A statistical classification framework was built to diagnose cytomegalovirus status from the catalog of TCR beta chain sequences. In a later analysis, TCR nucleotide sequences were compared against IMGT/GENE-DB human TR gene sequences so that V and J genes could be assigned. A later analysis assigned CDR3 sequences and most-parsimonious VDJ recombination scenarios with the TCRdist pipeline. In a later analysis, each TCR beta chain was defined by its CDR3 amino acid sequence together with its V-gene family, and reads lacking a unique V-gene family were excluded. In a later analysis, several hundred highly shared, low-generation-probability nucleotide sequences were removed to address suspected cross-contamination and a sequencing artifact. In a later analysis, a clonal expansion index was calculated for each public chain from normalized within-repertoire ranks of inferred template counts. Generation probabilities in a later analysis came from a VDJ recombination model fitted to out-of-frame rearrangements, and those results were checked against IGoR. A later analysis scored TCR-TCR, TCR-HLA and TCR-CMV co-occurrence with hypergeometric tests, applying a repertoire-size bias correction to TCR pairs. To estimate false discovery rates, a later analysis permuted the HLA or CMV assignments 20 times. A later analysis grouped co-occurring TCRs with DBSCAN, adding TCRdist sequence similarity when clustering within HLA-allele-positive subsets. For co-occurrence clustering, repertoires with fewer than 30,000 or more than 120,000 public chains were excluded, along with four to six repertoires with anomalous nucleotide sharing. TCRdb holds this immuneACCESS table with in-frame rearrangements only. Some clones are missing; in checked studies, unresolved V genes explain under half, and the rest has no known cause. V and J calls plus clone size are reproduced from that table; the DNA served to infer D and trimming. In this sample the table shows about 190,000 clones, 70% to 75% of which occur a single time. The leading ten clones occupy about 5% of the sample.

From the cysteine through the phenylalanine, the CDR3 covers 15 amino acids. The kept DNA is CDR3 alone, 45 bases in frame from the first base. The germline V and J ends show losses of 4 bases and 6 bases respectively, and no gene match explains 9 bases of the junction. The germline V gene provides CDR1 SGHTA and CDR2 FQGTGA. The sequencing input was PBMCs. The sequence was collected from a man aged 25 to 45 in good health and CMV-seropositive. The V gene is TRBV7-3 and the J gene is TRBJ2-1; 7 of the junction bases match TRBD2. The CDR3 region: CASSWGGSIGNEQFF. The bases read TGTGCCAGCAGCTGGGGCGGGAGTATTGGCAATGAGCAGTTCTTC.